The clone carrying this T cell receptor beta chain was seen repeatedly, ten times or more. Its specificity is unknown. These data are taken from a study of T-cell reconstitution after alpha-beta-depleted transplantation in children. The study, taken as a whole, reports: Some patients' high day-60 TCRbeta diversity was traced to surviving recipient T cells and thymic progenitors. Reports say that about two months after transplant, the alpha-beta T cells came out of several hundred graft clones that had expanded. Newly generated T cells supplied most T-cell counts and diversity one year post-transplant.

The CDR3 totals 15 residues. Germline CDR1 SGHRS, CDR2 YFSETQ. V was trimmed by 4 bases and J by 0 bases, leaving 8 bases between them. This sample's TCRbeta library carried unique molecular identifier barcodes. TCRdb reprocessed the PCR reads via MiXCR and lists one record per CDR3 protein. The table includes over 200,000 distinct CDR3 sequences, 11% detected once. The TCR was taken from a child younger than two with acute myeloid leukemia, due to receive a stem cell transplant. The sequences come from PBMCs, collected before TCRalphabeta/CD19-depleted stem cell transplant. The V and J genes are TRBV5-1 and TRBJ1-6; the D is unclear. This chain's CDR3 is CASSLEVSYNSPLHF. The CDR3 region has the DNA TGCGCCAGCAGCCTCGAAGTCTCCTATAATTCACCCCTCCACTTT. The full variable domain, with the rest looked up from reference TRBV5-1 and TRBJ1-6, is KAGVTQTPRYLIKTRGQQVTLSCSPISGHRSVSWYQQTPGQGLQFLFEYFSETQRNKGNFPGRFSGRQFSNSRSEMNVSTLELGDSALYLCASSLEVSYNSPLHFGNGTRLTVT.